Listed below are T cell receptor beta chains from one sample, sequenced in a study of T cells in Graves' hyperthyroidism and ophthalmopathy. TCRdb recomputed calls from the multiplex PCR reads with MiXCR, one row per CDR3 protein. The sample records some 200,000 distinct CDR3 sequences, about 15% being singletons. The specimen was blood. The receptors were gathered from a man in his fifties with Graves' hyperthyroidism. The CDR3 runs from the conserved cysteine through the conserved F or W. The D gene is left open where the match is weak. The size of a clone is reported for some rows only, either as once, few or many, or as a class for expanded clones.

V gene	clone size	J gene	CDR3 length	D gene	CDR3 DNA	CDR3 protein
TRBV4-2	-	TRBJ2-3	15	TRBD2	TGTGCCAGCAGCCGAGGGACTAGCGGTGCGGATACGCAGTATTTT	CASSRGTSGADTQYF
TRBV25-1	-	TRBJ2-3	14	TRBD1	TGTGCCACCGAGCCGGGACAGAGCACAGATACGCAGTATTTT	CATEPGQSTDTQYF
TRBV5-1	few	TRBJ2-3	16	TRBD2	TGCGCCAGCAGCACCTCTAGCGGGAGGGCCCAAGATACGCAGTATTTT	CASSTSSGRAQDTQYF
TRBV11-2	many	TRBJ2-5	13	-	TGTGCCAGCAGCTTAGATTTTGGCAGCGGCCAGTACTTC	CASSLDFGSGQYF
TRBV2	many	TRBJ1-2	14	-	TGTGCCGGCAGACAGGCGCCGATGGGCTATGGCTACACCTTC	CAGRQAPMGYGYTF
TRBV18	many	TRBJ1-1	14	-	TGTGCCAGCTCGTCCGGGACGCAGCGGGGGAAAGCTTTCTTT	CASSSGTQRGKAFF
TRBV5-1	-	TRBJ2-7	14	TRBD1	TGCGCCAGCAGCTATGGACAGGGTATCTACGAGCAGTACTTC	CASSYGQGIYEQYF
TRBV18	many	TRBJ1-1	13	-	TGTGCCAGCTCACTATTGGGGGGCACTGAAGCTTTCTTT	CASSLLGGTEAFF
TRBV20-1	many	TRBJ2-1	15	-	TGCAGTGCTAGCCCCGCAGGGGGGAACTACAATGAGCAGTTCTTC	CSASPAGGNYNEQFF
TRBV7-2	-	TRBJ1-1	16	-	TGTGCCAGCAGCTCCCGGGCGTATTCCATGAACACTGAAGCTTTCTTT	CASSSRAYSMNTEAFF
TRBV3-1	many	TRBJ2-5	14	TRBD1	TGTGCCAGCAGCGAGACAGGGTTCGGGGAGACCCAGTACTTC	CASSETGFGETQYF
TRBV11-2	many	TRBJ2-4	17	TRBD2	TGTGCCAGCAGCTTAACTTCGGACTCCGGCGGGGGGAACATTCAGTACTTC	CASSLTSDSGGGNIQYF
TRBV12-3/TRBV12-4	-	TRBJ2-7	13	-	TGTGCCAGCAGTTTGAGTCATTCCGGAGAGCAGTACTTC	CASSLSHSGEQYF
TRBV19	-	TRBJ2-2	15	-	TGTGCCAGTAGCCCCTTGGGGCGGGACTCTGGGGAGCTGTTTTTT	CASSPLGRDSGELFF
TRBV18	few	TRBJ2-1	16	TRBD2	TGTGCCAGCTCACCGAACGCGGGAGGGCTCCCAAGGGAGCAGTTCTTC	CASSPNAGGLPREQFF
TRBV10-3	-	TRBJ2-3	15	TRBD1	TGTGCCATCAGTCAAAGGGGGCCTGGAACAGATACGCAGTATTTT	CAISQRGPGTDTQYF
TRBV4-1	few	TRBJ2-7	15	TRBD2	TGCGCCAGCAGCCGAACCAGCGGGAGCGATAACGAGCAGTACTTC	CASSRTSGSDNEQYF
TRBV7-9	few	TRBJ2-2	17	-	TGTGCCAGCAGCCCCATGGATTGGACTTTGAACACCGGGGAGCTGTTTTTT	CASSPMDWTLNTGELFF
TRBV12-3/TRBV12-4	many	TRBJ2-1	14	TRBD2	TGTGCCAGCACCTTGGGACTAGCGGGAGCTGAGCAGTTCTTC	CASTLGLAGAEQFF
TRBV18	many	TRBJ2-2	15	-	TGTGCCAGCTCACCCCAGTCCGGTTACACCGGGGAGCTGTTTTTT	CASSPQSGYTGELFF
TRBV7-2	many	TRBJ2-3	14	-	TGTGCCAGCAGCCCTGGGACTTTCACAGATACGCAGTATTTT	CASSPGTFTDTQYF
TRBV3-1	-	TRBJ2-2	15	TRBD1	TGTGCCAGCAGCCATAACACAGGGGGCATCGGGGAGCTGTTTTTT	CASSHNTGGIGELFF
TRBV7-2	-	TRBJ2-7	15	-	TGTGCCAGCAGCCCAGGAGCGAGCGGAGGGGGTGAGCAGTACTTC	CASSPGASGGGEQYF
TRBV7-9	many	TRBJ2-7	12	-	TGTGCCAGCAGCTTTTCAGGGTACGAGCAGTACTTC	CASSFSGYEQYF
TRBV7-9	-	TRBJ2-5	18	TRBD2	TGTGCCAGCAGCTTATGGGGGCCTGAGCGGGAGGGGAGAGAGACCCAGTACTTC	CASSLWGPEREGRETQYF
TRBV20-1	-	TRBJ1-2	13	TRBD1	TGCAGTGCTAGAGATCGACAGGGGGAGAGCTACACCTTC	CSARDRQGESYTF
TRBV28	many	TRBJ1-1	17	-	TGTGCCAGCAGTTTAGGGTTGGGGGCAGGGATGGTCACTGAAGCTTTCTTT	CASSLGLGAGMVTEAFF